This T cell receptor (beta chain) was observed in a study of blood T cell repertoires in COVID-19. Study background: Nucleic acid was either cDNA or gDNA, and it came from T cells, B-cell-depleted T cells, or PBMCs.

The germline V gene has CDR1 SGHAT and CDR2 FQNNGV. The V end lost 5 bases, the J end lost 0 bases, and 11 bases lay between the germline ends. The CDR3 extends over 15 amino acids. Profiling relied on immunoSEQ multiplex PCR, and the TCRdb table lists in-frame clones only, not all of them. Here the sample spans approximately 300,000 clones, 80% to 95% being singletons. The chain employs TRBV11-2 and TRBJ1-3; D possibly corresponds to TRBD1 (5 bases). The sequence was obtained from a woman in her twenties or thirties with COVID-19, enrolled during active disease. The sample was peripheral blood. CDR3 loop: CASSRDSFSGNTIYF. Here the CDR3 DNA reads TGTGCCAGCAGCAGAGACAGTTTCTCTGGAAACACCATATATTTT.